Following are 4 T cell receptor beta chains from one sample sequenced in a study of siplizumab effects on memory and regulatory T cells (dated by TCRdb to about 2019). Receptor amplification or capture employed the immunoSEQ multiplex PCR assay. TCRdb stores this immuneACCESS table with in-frame sequences only. Part of the clones is absent; in the studies checked, under half of the shortfall reflects unresolved V genes, and no reason is known for the rest. Within this sample are about 100,000 clones, with about 91% of them counted one time only. 0.13% to 0.15% of the sample rests with the top ten. Specimen: CD4+ T cells sorted from blood. These receptors originate from a human donor in good health.

This sequence joins TRBV5-4 and TRBJ1-2; D possibly corresponds to TRBD1 (5 bases). The CDR3 runs to 14 residues. The V and J ends lost 4 bases and 0 bases respectively, with 10 bases between them. Germline-derived CDR1 and CDR2 are SGHNT and YYREEE (reference sequence). The CDR3 DNA reads TGTGCCAGCAGCCGGGGGGATTCTAACTATGGCTACACCTTC. Protein sequence: CASSRGDSNYGYTF.

The gene calls are TRBV27 and TRBJ1-2; 7 bases align to TRBD1. The CDR3 spans 18 residues. The V segment lost 5 bases and the J segment 5 bases; nucleotides outside the gene matches: 20. Germline values: CDR1 MNHEY, CDR2 SMNVEV (reference sequence). CDR3 DNA sequence: TGTGCCAGCAGTCCGCTAGGCCCCAACAGGGGCTTCCGATATGGCTACACCTTC. Amino acids: CASSPLGPNRGFRYGYTF.

The chain couples TRBV5-6 to TRBJ2-3, with D hard to call. Germline CDR1 is SGHDT and CDR2 is YYEEEE. CDR3 length: 12 residues. V lost 3 bases and J 5 bases, leaving 7 bases between the germline ends. This CDR3 reads CASSSTKDTQYF. The CDR3 DNA is TGTGCCAGCAGCTCCACTAAAGATACGCAGTATTTT.

This chain links TRBV4-1 with TRBJ1-5, with D possibly matching TRBD1 (5 bases). CDR1 and CDR2 from the germline V gene are MGHRA and YSYEKL. This CDR3 is built from 18 residues. Trimming shortened V by 0 bases and J by 3 bases, and 18 bases separated the two germline ends. CDR3 bases: TGCGCCAGCAGCCAAGAGGGTCCCAGTCGGGGGTCCAATCAGCCCCAGCATTTT. Its translation: CASSQEGPSRGSNQPQHF.